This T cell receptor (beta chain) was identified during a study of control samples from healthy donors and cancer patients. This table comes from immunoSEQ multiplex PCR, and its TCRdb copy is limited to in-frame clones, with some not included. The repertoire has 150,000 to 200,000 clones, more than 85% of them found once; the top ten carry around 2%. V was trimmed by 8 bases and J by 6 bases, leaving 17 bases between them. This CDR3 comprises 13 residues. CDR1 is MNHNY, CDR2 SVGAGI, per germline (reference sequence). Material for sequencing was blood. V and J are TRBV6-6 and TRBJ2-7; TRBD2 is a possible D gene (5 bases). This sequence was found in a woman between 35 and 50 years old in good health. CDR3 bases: TGTGCCAGCCGCGAATCCGCCGGAGGCGAGCAGTACTTC. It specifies CASRESAGGEQYF.